These 14 T cell receptor beta chains share one sample of origin, sequenced in a study of blood T cell repertoires in COVID-19. Measured with immunoSEQ multiplex PCR; TCRdb has only the in-frame clones, and not every one. The repertoire holds about 150,000 clones, around four fifths seen once, with over 5% in the top ten. Sequenced sample: PBMCs or T cells enriched from blood (not recorded which). These receptors came from a woman aged 45-65 years who had recovered from COVID-19.

The chain joins TRBV6-1 to TRBJ1-3; D is unclear. CDR3 length: 16 amino acids. The V and J ends lost 1 base and 0 bases respectively, with 10 bases between them. The germline V gene encodes CDR1 MNHNS and CDR2 SASEGT. In DNA, the CDR3 is TGTGCCAGCAGTGAAGTCCGGAGCGACTCTGGAAACACCATATATTTT. It yields the protein CASSEVRSDSGNTIYF.

The V gene is TRBV9, the J gene TRBJ1-2, with D hard to call. Trimming removed 4 bases from V and 2 bases from J, with 6 bases in between. The CDR3 runs to 12 residues. Germline CDR1 is SGDLS and CDR2 is YYNGEE. The CDR3 region is CASSQENYGYTF. CDR3 coding DNA: TGTGCCAGCAGCCAGGAAAACTATGGCTACACCTTC.

The chain couples TRBV10-1 to TRBJ2-1, with 7 positions matching TRBD1. This CDR3 spans 12 amino acids. The germline V gene has CDR1 WNHNN and CDR2 SYGVQD (reference sequence). J gave up 4 bases and V 10 bases, and 4 bases lay outside the gene matches. The CDR3 DNA reads as TGCGCCACCGGGACAGTATACAATGAGCAGTTCTTC. Its translation is CATGTVYNEQFF.

This clone is medium-sized. The chain joins TRBV6-6 to TRBJ1-1, with 7 bases matching TRBD1. This CDR3 region has 19 residues. CDR1 and CDR2 (germline): MNHNY, SVGAGI (reference sequence). The V gene end was trimmed by 5 bases and the J gene end by 0 bases; junction bases not matched to a gene: 18. The CDR3 loop is CASSRNTAGRTGLNTEAFF. The CDR3 bases are TGTGCCAGCAGTCGGAATACAGCGGGTCGGACAGGCTTGAACACTGAAGCTTTCTTT.

The chain is built from TRBV28 and TRBJ1-4, with 8 bases identical to TRBD1. The ends lost 3 bases at V and 4 bases at J; junction bases unmatched: 7. The CDR3 is 16 amino acids. Germline values: CDR1 MDHEN, CDR2 SYDVKM. CDR3 sequence reads: CASSFGMTGDNEKLFF. The CDR3, as DNA: TGTGCCAGCAGTTTTGGAATGACAGGGGATAATGAAAAACTGTTTTTT.

This clone has just a few counts. The V call is TRBV18, the J call TRBJ2-1, with 8 bases fitting TRBD1. This CDR3 comprises 16 residues. Germline CDR1 and CDR2: KGHSH and LQKENI. V was clipped by 6 bases and J by 8 bases; unmatched bases: 15. This CDR3 reads CASSLAPTGDVDEQFF. Here the CDR3 DNA reads TGTGCCAGCTCCCTAGCCCCGACAGGGGATGTAGATGAGCAGTTCTTC. Based on the CDR3 plus reference TRBV18 and TRBJ2-1, the full variable domain is NAGVMQNPRHLVRRRGQEARLRCSPMKGHSHVYWYRQLPEEGLKFMVYLQKENIIDESGMPKERFSAEFPKEGPSILRIQQVVRGDSAAYFCASSLAPTGDVDEQFFGPGTRLTVL.

This clone was detected only once. This chain links TRBV7-2 with TRBJ1-5; D uncertain. Trimming stripped 5 bases from V and 0 bases from J, with 5 bases between. The CDR3 sequence is 13 residues long. Germline CDR1 is SGHTA and CDR2 is FQGNSA. The CDR3 spells CASSVSSNQPQHF. The DNA of the CDR3 is TGTGCCAGCAGCGTGAGTAGCAATCAGCCCCAGCATTTT.

This rearrangement joins TRBV27 to TRBJ1-1, with D maybe TRBD1 (5 bases). The CDR3 sequence is 15 residues long. V was trimmed by 4 bases and J by 6 bases, leaving 18 bases between them. CDR1 is MNHEY, CDR2 SMNVEV, per germline (reference sequence). CDR3 nucleotides: TGTGCCAGCAGTTCCCCCCGACAGTCAACCCCTGAAGCTTTCTTT. It specifies CASSSPRQSTPEAFF.

The rearrangement uses TRBV28 and TRBJ2-7; possibly TRBD2 for D (6 bases). Germline CDR1 is MDHEN and CDR2 is SYDVKM. CDR3 size: 15 residues. V was cut by 5 bases and J by 5 bases, with 19 bases left in between. CDR3 in amino acids: CASSPPGLLKDEQYF. The CDR3 bases are TGTGCCAGCAGTCCACCGGGACTCCTAAAGGACGAGCAGTACTTC.

The chain uses TRBV6-1 and TRBJ2-5, with D possibly being TRBD1 (5 bases). The CDR3 is 16 residues long. Germline V lookup: CDR1 MNHNS, CDR2 SASEGT. Trimming left V 0 bases short and J 4 bases short, with 15 bases between. CDR3 DNA: TGTGCCAGCAGTGAAGCCCTCGGTCCTAGGGGAGAGACCCAGTACTTC. It translates to CASSEALGPRGETQYF.

V is TRBV12-3 or TRBV12-4 and J is TRBJ1-1; weak D call: TRBD1 (5 bases). The CDR3 runs 13 residues. Trimming took off 5 bases at V and 2 bases at J, with 9 bases between the two ends. The CDR3 protein is CASSIDRNTEAFF. The CDR3 DNA sequence: TGTGCCAGCAGTATAGACAGAAACACTGAAGCTTTCTTT.

J is TRBJ2-1 and V is TRBV6-2 or TRBV6-3, with 9 bases matching TRBD2. Germline V gives CDR1 MNHEY, CDR2 SVGEGT. This CDR3 is 17 amino acids long. Germline trimming cut 5 bases from V and 3 bases from J; bases unmatched to any gene: 11. The DNA of the CDR3 is TGTGCCAGCAGTAACGATCGGCGGGGGGGCCGCTACAATGAGCAGTTCTTC. It is translated as CASSNDRRGGRYNEQFF.

The chain joins TRBV28 to TRBJ2-3, with a tentative D call TRBD2 (5 bases). Germline V gives CDR1 MDHEN, CDR2 SYDVKM. V was clipped by 5 bases and J by 0 bases, with 18 bases between them. The CDR3 spans 17 residues. CDR3 region: CASSPPPGLTSTDTQYF. As DNA, the CDR3 is TGTGCCAGCAGTCCCCCCCCCGGACTCACAAGCACAGATACGCAGTATTTT. Complete variable domain (other parts from reference TRBV28 and TRBJ2-3): DVKVTQSSRYLVKRTGEKVFLECVQDMDHENMFWYRQDPGLGLRLIYFSYDVKMKEKGDIPEGYSVSREKKERFSLILESASTNQTSMYLCASSPPPGLTSTDTQYFGPGTRLTVL.

Turning to this clone: Given a much more abundant clone one base away, this may be a read error. The rearrangement links TRBV6-5 to TRBJ1-2, with 7 bases matching TRBD1. The germline V gene has CDR1 MNHEY and CDR2 SVGAGI. The CDR3 extends over 13 amino acids. V trimming: 6 bases; J trimming: 3 bases; junction bases outside the gene matches: 4. The chain's CDR3 is CASSPDRDYGYTF. The CDR3 coding sequence is TGTGCCAGCAGCCCAGACAGGGACTATGGCTACACCTTC.